This T cell receptor (beta chain) was captured in a study of OX40 agonist ivuxolimab in advanced cancers. Looking at the study overall: Earlier treatment with anti-PD-1, anti-PD-L1 or anti-CTLA-4 was permitted, and 35% to 40% had received some. Study-level points and caveats: Blood T cells, both CD4+ and CD8+, expanded clonally by week 6 at 0.1 to 3.0 mg/kg. Clonal expansion in partial responders at 0.1-3.0 mg/kg ranked among the lowest.

The assay was immunoSEQ multiplex PCR, and TCRdb's table has in-frame clones only and misses some. Among over 65,000 clones, 75% to 90% were seen once, and the ten largest hold less than 2.5%. V lost 1 base, J lost 10 bases, and 14 bases lay in between. Germline lookup yields CDR1 MGHRA and CDR2 YSYEKL. The CDR3 is 15 amino acids. This clone was seen a handful of times. Its antigen is unidentified. This TCR was recovered from an adult with an advanced solid tumor such as melanoma, head and neck, liver or kidney cancer. V gene TRBV4-1 combines with J gene TRBJ1-6; D is possibly TRBD1 (6 bases). Sequenced here: CD4+ or CD8+ T cells sorted from blood, sampled in a trial of the OX40 agonist ivuxolimab. The CDR3: CASSQVQQGRSPLHF. For the CDR3, the DNA is TGCGCCAGCAGCCAAGTTCAGCAGGGGAGGTCACCCCTCCACTTT.